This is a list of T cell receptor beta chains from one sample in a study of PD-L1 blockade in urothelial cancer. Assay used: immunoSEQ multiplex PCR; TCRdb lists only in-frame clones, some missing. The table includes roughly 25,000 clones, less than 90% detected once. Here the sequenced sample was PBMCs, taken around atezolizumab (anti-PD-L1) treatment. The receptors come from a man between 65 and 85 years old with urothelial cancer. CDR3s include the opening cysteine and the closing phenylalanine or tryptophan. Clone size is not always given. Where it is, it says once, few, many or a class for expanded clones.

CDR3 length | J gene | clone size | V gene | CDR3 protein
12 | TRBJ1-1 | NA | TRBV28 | CASRDRNTEAFF
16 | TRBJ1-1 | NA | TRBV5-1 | CASSFQGTGGGTEAFF
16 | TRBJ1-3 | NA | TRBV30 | CAWSTRGLVSGNTIYF
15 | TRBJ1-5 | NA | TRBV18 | CASSPDGMDNQPQHF
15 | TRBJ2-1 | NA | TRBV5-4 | CASSSYSLSYNEQFF
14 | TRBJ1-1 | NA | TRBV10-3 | CAARGGAKNTEAFF
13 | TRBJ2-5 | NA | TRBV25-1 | CASTLGAQETQYF
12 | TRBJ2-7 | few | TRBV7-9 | CASSLVRYEQYF
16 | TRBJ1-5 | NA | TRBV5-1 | CASSAGPDPSNQPQHF
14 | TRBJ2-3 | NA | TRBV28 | CASSFGGGIDTQYF
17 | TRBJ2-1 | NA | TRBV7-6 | CASSLVAMWSGDNEQFF
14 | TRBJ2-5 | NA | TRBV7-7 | CASGGQGAGETQYF
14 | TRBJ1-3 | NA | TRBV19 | CASSLQDSGNTIYF
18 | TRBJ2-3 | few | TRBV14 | CASSQVSREEVSTDTQYF
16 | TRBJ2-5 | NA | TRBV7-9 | CASSHWTGYHQETQYF
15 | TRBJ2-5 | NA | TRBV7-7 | CASTLSGGEGETQYF
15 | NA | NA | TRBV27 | CASSLGRPPAYEQYF
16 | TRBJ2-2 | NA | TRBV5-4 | CASSSPLAGRTGELFF
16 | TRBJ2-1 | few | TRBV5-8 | CASSLRSGSTHNEQFF
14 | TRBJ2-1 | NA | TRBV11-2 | CASSLVTAGGEQFF
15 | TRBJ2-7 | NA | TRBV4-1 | CASSPDPARGSEQYF
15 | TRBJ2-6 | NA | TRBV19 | CASSMRVPGANVLTF
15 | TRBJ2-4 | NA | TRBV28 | CASSLYAGAKNIQYF
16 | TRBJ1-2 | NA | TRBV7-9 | CASSLGYGQHNYGYTF
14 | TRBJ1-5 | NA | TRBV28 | CASSQQGTGQPQHF
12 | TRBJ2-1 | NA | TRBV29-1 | CSAQRSYNEQFF
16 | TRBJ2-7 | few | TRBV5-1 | CASSGLAAPGSDEQYF
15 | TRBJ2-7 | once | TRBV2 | CASRDISTTPYEQYF
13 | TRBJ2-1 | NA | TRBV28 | CASSPDSYNEQFF
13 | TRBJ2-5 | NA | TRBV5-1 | CASSHDIQETQYF
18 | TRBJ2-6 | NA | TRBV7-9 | CASSSTRDRAAGANVLTF